This T cell receptor (beta chain) was recorded in a study of Graves' ophthalmopathy and Graves' hyperthyroidism. Study-wide results and caveats: The authors also found most expanded thyroid clonotypes above 0.001 frequency in blood.

A note on this clonotype: The target antigen is unknown.

RNA transcripts served as template for amplifying TCR beta CDR3 sequences. RT-PCR was first run with HTBI primers, then multiplex PCR in a second round. TCRdb used MiXCR to reprocess the multiplex PCR reads, holding one entry per CDR3 protein. The sample has hundreds of thousands of distinct CDR3 sequences; 40% to 50% are singletons. The sequenced sample was peripheral blood. The receptor comes from an adult man with Graves' ophthalmopathy.

This CDR3 is CASSTGSEKLFF. In DNA form, the CDR3 reads TGTGCCAGCTCTACAGGGAGCGAAAAACTGTTTTTT. The chain combines TRBV18 with TRBJ1-4; weak D call: TRBD1 (6 bases). V was clipped by 6 bases and J by 8 bases, with 10 bases between them. This CDR3 contains 12 residues. Germline CDR1 and CDR2: KGHSH and LQKENI.